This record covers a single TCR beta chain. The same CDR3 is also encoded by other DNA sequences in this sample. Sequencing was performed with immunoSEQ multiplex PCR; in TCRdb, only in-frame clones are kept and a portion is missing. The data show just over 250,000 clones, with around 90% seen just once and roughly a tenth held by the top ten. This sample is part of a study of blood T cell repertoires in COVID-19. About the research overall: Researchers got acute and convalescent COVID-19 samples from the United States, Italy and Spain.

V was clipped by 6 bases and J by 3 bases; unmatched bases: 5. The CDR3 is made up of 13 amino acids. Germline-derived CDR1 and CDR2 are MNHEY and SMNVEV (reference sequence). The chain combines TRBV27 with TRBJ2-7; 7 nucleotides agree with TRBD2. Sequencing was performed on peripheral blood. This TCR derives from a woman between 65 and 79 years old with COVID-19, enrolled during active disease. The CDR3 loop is CASSLLARYEQYF. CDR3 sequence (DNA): TGTGCCAGCAGCTTACTAGCGCGCTACGAGCAGTACTTC.